This T cell receptor beta chain originates from a study of beta chain features in type 1 diabetes (dated by TCRdb to 2017 to 2018). A note on the overall study: No differences in mean age, gender distribution, total cell number or subset yield were found between patients and healthy donors. In the study, TCRB repertoires of sorted circulating CD4+ T cell subsets from recently diagnosed type 1 diabetes patients were compared with those of matched healthy donors. Across all samples, around 99 million sorted cells were examined, and cell number per subset correlated strongly with RNA yield. Naive and central memory subsets were obtained from all 28 donors, but regulatory and stem cell-like memory subsets were isolated from only 8 patients and roughly 8 healthy donors.

The cysteine opens and the phenylalanine closes a CDR3 of 17 amino acids. Only the CDR3 DNA is retained, 51 bases long and in frame from the first base. Germline trimming amounts to 6 bases on V and 9 bases on J, with 13 as the count of junction bases outside the gene matches. Taken from the germline V gene (reference sequence), the CDR1 and CDR2 loops are MNHEY and SMNVEV. From each donor, a single peripheral blood sample of about 100 mL on average was drawn into heparinised tubes. A BD FACSAria II and a panel including CD45RO, CCR7, CD25, CD127, CD95 and CD27 were used to sort naive, central memory, regulatory and stem cell-like memory CD4+ T cells. All sorted populations exceeded 95% purity. Right away, PBMCs were isolated by Lymphoprep density gradient centrifugation and were stained directly, with no culture step. To minimize batch effects, samples were stained and sorted in pairs, one healthy donor with one patient per experiment.

Regarding this clone: The target of this receptor is not known. Nothing much larger sits one base from this clone, and base qualities are not available.

Overall results and qualifications from the work: Naive, central memory and regulatory TCRB repertoires appeared to be more similar among patients than among healthy donors. At VDJ recombination sites, type 1 diabetes patients had fewer insertions and more deleted nucleotides, which implies abnormalities in thymic rearrangement. Because the HLA sub-analyses included only small numbers of individuals, any influence of HLA type on TCRB rearrangement was left unresolved. PCR may preferentially amplify shorter templates, but because patient and control samples were amplified and corrected together, any resulting skew would affect both groups equally. Because cDNA was sequenced instead of genomic DNA, highly expressing activated cells could be over-represented, though the groups showed no difference in activation or CD3 levels. In all four CD4+ subsets, TCRB CDR3 length was moderately but significantly shorter in type 1 diabetes patients.

The High Capacity cDNA Reverse Transcription Kit was used to reverse transcribe all of the isolated RNA, meaning that expressed TCRB transcripts were what got sequenced. Deep immunoSEQ sequencing was performed on naive, central memory and regulatory T cell samples, with an average of about 3.6 million total reads per sample. Sorted cells were lysed in RLT buffer, and RNA was extracted using DNase-treated RNeasy Micro or Mini kits according to cell number. Each cell subset was processed on its own to prevent cross-contamination, while patient and healthy donor samples were processed together. TCRB sequences were amplified from cDNA with the immunoSEQ multiplex PCR, producing 87-bp fragments spanning the CDR3 region. Sequencing of the amplicons was performed on the Illumina HiSeq platform. The source study handled its data this way. Synthetic template baselines were used to correct PCR bias computationally, reads within Hamming distance 2 were collapsed together, and singletons that could not be merged were discarded. Reads were aligned to IMGT to assign V, D and J genes, CDR3 length, and insertions or deletions at six rearrangement sites. Within each subset, clonotype counts were normalized to sorted cell number, and only after that were true diversity and Gini coefficients computed with the tcR R package. The overlap coefficient, calculated on TCRB nucleotide sequences, was used to quantify repertoire sharing. As stored in TCRdb, this immuneACCESS dataset retains in-frame rearrangements with V and J assigned. A fraction of the clones does not appear; measured against another copy, unresolved V genes explain less than half of the discrepancy, and the remainder lacks a known reason. For V, J and clone size, that table is used; D and trimming come from the DNA. Within this sample are around 100,000 clones, with under 30% of them counted one time only. The ten largest clones take up 0.53% of the sample.

The sample taken for sequencing was central memory CD4+ T cells from blood. Here the chain combines TRBV27 and TRBJ2-2; 13 junctional bases match TRBD2. The source of this sequence is a young woman with type 1 diabetes. The nucleotide sequence reads as follows: TGTGCCAGCAGGAAACCAGGGACTAGCGGGAAAAATAGGGAGCTGTTTTTT. The encoded protein is CASRKPGTSGKNRELFF.